This passage covers 10 T cell receptor beta chains from one sample sequenced in a study of cytomegalovirus exposure and HLA in healthy donors. 13 Jbeta primers and 60 Vbeta primers were used for the PCR. Generated by immunoSEQ multiplex PCR, the TCRdb table keeps only in-frame clones and is missing some. The sample contains 90,000 to 110,000 clones, approximately 83% of which appear only once. Sequencing was done on a sample of PBMCs. The receptors here all came from a man between 18 and 35 years old in good health and CMV-seronegative.

The V and J genes are TRBV7-8 and TRBJ1-2; 10 bases align to TRBD1. Germline-derived CDR1 and CDR2 are SGHVS and FQNEAQ. The ends lost 3 bases at V and 5 bases at J; junction bases unmatched: 0. CDR3 size: 13 residues. The CDR3 here is CASSLDRGYGYTF. The CDR3 nucleotides are TGTGCCAGCAGCTTGGACAGGGGGTATGGCTACACCTTC. Full variable domain (remainder filled in from reference TRBV7-8 and TRBJ1-2): GAGVSQSPRYKVAKRGQDVALRCDPISGHVSLFWYQQALGQGPEFLTYFQNEAQLDKSGLPSDRFFAERPEGSVSTLKIQRTQQEDSAVYLCASSLDRGYGYTFGSGTRLTVV.

The V and J genes are TRBV7-8 and TRBJ2-6, with a tentative D call TRBD2 (5 bases). Between the trimmed V and J ends, which lost 4 bases and 1 base, there was a span of 8 bases. Germline loops: CDR1 SGHVS, CDR2 FQNEAQ. This CDR3 is 15 amino acids long. The CDR3 bases are TGTGCCAGCAGCTCGGACTGGTCTGGGGCCAACGTCCTGACTTTC. Its translation: CASSSDWSGANVLTF.

The chain recombines TRBV5-1 with TRBJ1-1; 8 bases match TRBD1. J gave up 3 bases and V 2 bases, and 6 bases lay outside the gene matches. This CDR3 has 15 residues. The V gene's germline CDR1 is SGHRS and CDR2 YFSETQ. DNA of the CDR3: TGCGCCAGCAGCTTAGCAGGGGGCCGGGACACTGAAGCTTTCTTT. Translating gives CASSLAGGRDTEAFF.

CDR3 nucleotide sequence: TGCAGTGCTGCGGGGACCGACGCTTTCTTT. Translating it yields CSAAGTDAFF. The V and J genes are TRBV20-1 and TRBJ1-1, with a weak D call TRBD1 (5 bases). CDR1 and CDR2 from the germline V gene are DFQATT and SNEGSKA (reference sequence). V lost 5 bases and J lost 11, with 12 bases in between. This CDR3 region has 10 residues.

V gene TRBV6-1 combines with J gene TRBJ1-5; TRBD1 is a possible D gene (6 bases). Trimming removed 6 bases from V and 6 bases from J, with 15 bases in between. From germline, CDR1 is MNHNS and CDR2 SASEGT. The CDR3 totals 14 residues. CDR3 DNA sequence: TGTGCCAGCAGATATACAGGGAGTGGTCAGCCCCAGCATTTT. Translating it yields CASRYTGSGQPQHF.

This chain connects TRBV6-6 to TRBJ1-1; 9 bases map to TRBD1. V was pared by 1 base and J by 6 bases, with 9 bases of the junction left unmatched. This CDR3 is 16 amino acids long. CDR1 MNHNY and CDR2 SVGAGI come from the germline V gene (reference sequence). The CDR3 sequence is CASSYWRDRERPEAFF. CDR3 sequence (DNA): TGTGCCAGCAGTTACTGGAGGGACAGGGAACGGCCTGAAGCTTTCTTT.

V usage is TRBV5-1 and J usage is TRBJ2-7; 10 nucleotides align to TRBD1. V lost 4 bases and J lost 2; bases outside the gene matches: 9. The CDR3 loop spans 16 amino acids. In germline, CDR1 is SGHRS, CDR2 YFSETQ. CDR3 amino acids: CASSLATGGVAYEQYF. DNA of the CDR3: TGCGCCAGCAGCCTCGCGACAGGGGGCGTTGCCTACGAGCAGTACTTC.

The rearrangement joins TRBV7-9 to TRBJ2-7; maybe TRBD1 (6 bases). The V and J ends lost 1 base and 0 bases respectively, with 22 bases between them. Germline V CDR1 and CDR2: SEHNR, FQNEAQ (reference sequence). The CDR3 runs 19 residues. The CDR3 DNA reads as TGTGCCAGCAGCTTAGTAGTTGGGGCACAGGGATTCGTCTCCTACGAGCAGTACTTC. It codes for CASSLVVGAQGFVSYEQYF.

On this clone itself: Since the CDR3 does not end with the conserved phenylalanine or tryptophan, this likely comes from a read error. The chain links TRBV6-5 to TRBJ1-1; D gene ambiguous. The CDR3 loop spans 15 amino acids. Germline loops: CDR1 MNHEY, CDR2 SVGAGI. The ends were cut back, 0 bases at V and 6 bases at J, with 14 bases in the middle. DNA for the CDR3: TGTGCCAGCAGTTACTCGAGGGAAGGGTGGGCTGAAGCTTTCCTT. It is translated as CASSYSREGWAEAFL.

This rearrangement joins TRBV27 to TRBJ2-5; TRBD2 agrees at 11 bases. Germline V gives CDR1 MNHEY, CDR2 SMNVEV (reference sequence). This CDR3 is 15 amino acids long. J gave up 3 bases and V 2 bases, and 2 bases lay outside the gene matches. The CDR3 DNA reads TGTGCCAGCAGTTTAACTAGCGGGAGAAAAGAGACCCAGTACTTC. It encodes CASSLTSGRKETQYF.